Below are 32 T cell receptor beta chains sequenced from a single sample in a study of cytomegalovirus exposure and HLA in healthy donors. Clones were read by immunoSEQ multiplex PCR, and TCRdb kept only the in-frame ones, dropping some. The table lists 150,000 to 250,000 clones, 81% of them singletons. Sequencing was performed on PBMCs. All receptors come from a woman younger than 45 in good health and CMV-seronegative.

This sequence joins TRBV10-1 and TRBJ2-4, with a weak D call TRBD2 (5 bases). The CDR3 length is 15 residues. Trimming left V 6 bases short and J 6 bases short, with 18 bases between. Germline V lookup: CDR1 WNHNN, CDR2 SYGVQD (reference sequence). The CDR3 coding sequence is TGCGCCAGCAGCCCGTCGGGAACGAAGGGAAACATTCAGTACTTC. Translating gives CASSPSGTKGNIQYF.

The CDR3 protein is CASSPWTDTDTQYF. CDR3 DNA sequence: TGTGCCAGCAGCCCTTGGACAGACACAGATACGCAGTATTTT. The V call is TRBV7-8, the J call TRBJ2-3; D might be TRBD1 (6 bases). The CDR3 consists of 14 residues. Germline V gene data show CDR1 as SGHVS and CDR2 as FQNEAQ. Trimming removed 5 bases at V and 2 bases at J, with 11 bases between.

This chain connects TRBV18 to TRBJ1-5; a possible D gene is TRBD1 (5 bases). The CDR3 loop spans 13 amino acids. The V gene lost 4 bases and the J gene lost 5 bases, with 9 bases spanning the gap. Germline-derived CDR1 and CDR2 are KGHSH and LQKENI. The CDR3 coding sequence is TGTGCCAGCTCACTCCAGGGCGATCAGCCCCAGCATTTT. Encoded protein: CASSLQGDQPQHF.

The rearrangement uses TRBV5-1 and TRBJ1-4; TRBD1 might be the D (5 bases). Germline CDR1 is SGHRS and CDR2 is YFSETQ. The V and J ends lost 6 bases and 8 bases respectively, with 17 bases between them. The CDR3 runs to 14 residues. The DNA for the CDR3 is TGCGCCAGCAACACCGGACACGGAGGGGAAAAACTGTTTTTT. This encodes CASNTGHGGEKLFF.

The chain uses TRBV2 and TRBJ2-5; the match to TRBD1 covers 9 bases. The J segment lost 2 bases and the V segment lost 5 bases, leaving 6 bases of the junction unmatched. The CDR3 consists of 15 residues. The germline V gene has CDR1 SNHLY and CDR2 FYNNEI. This CDR3 is CASSSGQGRQETQYF. CDR3 DNA sequence: TGTGCCAGCAGTTCGGGACAGGGTAGACAAGAGACCCAGTACTTC.

The chain links TRBV6-1 to TRBJ2-4; 11 positions agree with TRBD2. Trimming at V came to 4 bases and at J to 5 bases, leaving 7 bases not matched to a gene. CDR1 and CDR2 (germline): MNHNS, SASEGT. This CDR3 is built from 16 residues. This CDR3 is CASSASLAGGQNIQYF. The CDR3 DNA reads TGTGCCAGCAGTGCCTCATTAGCGGGGGGGCAAAACATTCAGTACTTC.

The chain is built from TRBV4-1 and TRBJ1-1; 8 bases align to TRBD1. The ends lost 6 bases at V and 4 bases at J; junction bases unmatched: 7. The CDR3 loop spans 14 amino acids. Germline V gives CDR1 MGHRA, CDR2 YSYEKL. CDR3 sequence reads: CASRENRGVTEAFF. DNA of the CDR3: TGCGCCAGCAGAGAGAACAGGGGGGTCACTGAAGCTTTCTTT.

The rearrangement uses TRBV18 and TRBJ1-2; D uncertain. The germline V and J ends were trimmed by 4 bases and 0 bases, with 9 bases remaining between them. This CDR3 has 14 residues. The germline CDR1 and CDR2 sequences are KGHSH and LQKENI. In DNA form, the CDR3 reads TGTGCCAGCTCACGGGCAGGCCCTAACTATGGCTACACCTTC. Translation: CASSRAGPNYGYTF.

V usage is TRBV7-2 and J usage is TRBJ2-2, with 10 bases lining up with TRBD2. The CDR3 sequence is 15 residues long. CDR1 SGHTA and CDR2 FQGNSA come from the germline V gene. The ends lost 4 bases at V and 6 bases at J; junction bases unmatched: 5. CDR3 amino acids: CASSSTSGVAGELFF. In nucleotides, the CDR3 is TGTGCCAGCAGCTCCACTAGCGGGGTAGCCGGGGAGCTGTTTTTT. Looking up the rest from reference TRBV7-2 and TRBJ2-2 gives the full variable domain: GAGVSQSPSNKVTEKGKDVELRCDPISGHTALYWYRQSLGQGLEFLIYFQGNSAPDKSGLPSDRFSAERTGGSVSTLTIQRTQQEDSAVYLCASSSTSGVAGELFFGEGSRLTVL.

The V gene is TRBV6-5, the J gene TRBJ2-1; 10 bases map to TRBD1. The germline gives CDR1 MNHEY, CDR2 SVGAGI. There are 14 residues in the CDR3. V shed 6 bases, J shed 6 bases, and the junction held 5 bases outside the gene matches. CDR3 coding DNA: TGTGCCAGCAGGACGACAGGGGGCTCCAATGAGCAGTTCTTC. It encodes CASRTTGGSNEQFF.

V gene TRBV29-1 combines with J gene TRBJ2-3; 9 bases align to TRBD2. CDR3 size: 14 residues. V gave up 4 bases and J gave up 2 bases; unmatched junction bases: 4. The germline V gene has CDR1 SQVTM and CDR2 ANQGSEA. The chain's CDR3 is CSVGLAGSTDTQYF. The CDR3 DNA reads as TGCAGCGTTGGCCTAGCGGGATCCACAGATACGCAGTATTTT.

V and J are TRBV4-1 and TRBJ2-1; 13 bases map to TRBD2. With 3 bases clipped from V and 1 base from J, the junction kept 3 bases outside the gene matches. The germline gives CDR1 MGHRA, CDR2 YSYEKL. This CDR3 is 17 amino acids long. CDR3 DNA: TGCGCCAGCAGCCATTCGACTAGCGGGAGGTCCTACAATGAGCAGTTCTTC. Translated, it gives CASSHSTSGRSYNEQFF.

V usage is TRBV28 and J usage is TRBJ1-5; D is perhaps TRBD1 (5 bases). Germline V lookup: CDR1 MDHEN, CDR2 SYDVKM. The V end lost 6 bases, the J end lost 5 bases, and 29 bases lay between the germline ends. CDR3 length: 19 amino acids. The CDR3 protein is CASRAPGLPWANLDQPQHF. In nucleotides, the CDR3 is TGTGCCAGCAGGGCGCCAGGGTTGCCTTGGGCCAATTTGGATCAGCCCCAGCATTTT. Together with reference TRBV28 and TRBJ1-5, the CDR3 gives the full variable domain: DVKVTQSSRYLVKRTGEKVFLECVQDMDHENMFWYRQDPGLGLRLIYFSYDVKMKEKGDIPEGYSVSREKKERFSLILESASTNQTSMYLCASRAPGLPWANLDQPQHFGDGTRLSIL.

This clone has at least ten counts. The chain links TRBV5-1 to TRBJ2-5; TRBD1 matches at 7 bases. V dropped 2 bases and J dropped 0; count of bases not matched to a gene: 4. In germline, CDR1 is SGHRS, CDR2 YFSETQ. CDR3 length: 15 residues. The CDR3 region has the DNA TGCGCCAGCAGCTTTGACGGACAGGACCAAGAGACCCAGTACTTC. It encodes CASSFDGQDQETQYF.

The genes are TRBV5-1 and TRBJ2-1; TRBD1 might be the D (5 bases). Germline-derived CDR1 and CDR2 are SGHRS and YFSETQ. V dropped 0 bases and J dropped 9 bases, with 16 bases sitting between them. The CDR3 is 15 residues long. CDR3 coding DNA: TGCGCCAGCAGCTTGGCCCCCCACCAGGGAAGTGAGCAGTTCTTC. It encodes CASSLAPHQGSEQFF.

The CDR3 bases are TGTGCCAGCAGACCTTCAACGGGGACAGGGACCTACGAGCAGTACTTC. It encodes CASRPSTGTGTYEQYF. This chain connects TRBV27 to TRBJ2-7, with 9 bases lining up with TRBD1. This CDR3 has 16 amino acids. Per the germline V gene, CDR1 is MNHEY and CDR2 is SMNVEV (reference sequence). V lost 6 bases, J lost 2 bases, and 11 bases stayed unmatched.

The chain couples TRBV6-1 to TRBJ2-7; the match to TRBD1 covers 9 bases. The CDR3 spans 19 residues. The germline V gene encodes CDR1 MNHNS and CDR2 SASEGT. The V and J ends lost 4 bases and 0 bases, in that order; junction bases with no gene match: 16. This CDR3 reads CASSATGTGRRTTSYEQYF. The CDR3 coding sequence is TGTGCCAGCAGTGCTACCGGGACAGGGCGCCGAACCACCTCCTACGAGCAGTACTTC.

The chain couples TRBV6-1 to TRBJ2-7; 7 bases line up with TRBD2. J lost 3 bases, V lost 4 bases, and 9 bases had no gene match. This CDR3 has 15 residues. Looked up from germline, CDR1 is MNHNS and CDR2 is SASEGT. The CDR3 sequence: CASSVGGSPHYEQYF. DNA of the CDR3: TGTGCCAGCAGTGTGGGCGGGAGTCCCCACTACGAGCAGTACTTC.

The chain uses TRBV5-1 and TRBJ2-5; a possible D gene is TRBD1 (6 bases). Trimming took 0 bases from V and 5 from J, leaving 11 bases between them. This CDR3 has 14 residues. In germline, CDR1 is SGHRS, CDR2 YFSETQ. The CDR3 loop reads CASSLAGQMETQYF. The CDR3 region has the DNA TGCGCCAGCAGCTTGGCCGGACAGATGGAGACCCAGTACTTC.

This chain connects TRBV18 to TRBJ2-7, with TRBD1 matching over 8 bases. V shed 4 bases and J 3 bases; nucleotides not matched to a gene: 8. Germline assignment: CDR1 KGHSH and CDR2 LQKENI. The CDR3 is 15 amino acids. The CDR3 nucleotides are TGTGCCAGCTCACGCGCCGGGACAGGAGACTACGAGCAGTACTTC. This translates into CASSRAGTGDYEQYF.

This clone was observed a few times. The chain is built from TRBV5-1 and TRBJ1-1; 7 bases fit TRBD1. Per germline, CDR1 SGHRS and CDR2 YFSETQ. V was pared by 1 base and J by 10 bases, with 10 bases of the junction left unmatched. CDR3 length: 14 residues. The CDR3 region has the DNA TGCGCCAGCAGCTTGCAGGGACAGTTTAATGTAGCTTTCTTT. This encodes CASSLQGQFNVAFF.

The chain has TRBV7-9 and TRBJ1-1; D unclear. This CDR3 region has 12 residues. In germline, CDR1 is SEHNR, CDR2 FQNEAQ (reference sequence). V was trimmed by 8 bases and J by 0 bases, leaving 7 bases between them. The CDR3 here is CASSKMNTEAFF. The DNA for the CDR3 is TGTGCCAGCTCTAAAATGAACACTGAAGCTTTCTTT.

The chain couples TRBV19 to TRBJ2-3, with a possible D match to TRBD1 (6 bases). This CDR3 contains 15 residues. Germline assignment: CDR1 LNHDA and CDR2 SQIVND (reference sequence). The ends were cut back, 4 bases at V and 6 bases at J, with 17 bases in the middle. CDR3 in DNA: TGTGCCAGTAGTAGGAACACAGGGTTGGGGGATACGCAGTATTTT. It codes for CASSRNTGLGDTQYF.

This sequence joins TRBV6-1 and TRBJ1-6, with a tentative D call TRBD1 (5 bases). The CDR3 length is 15 residues. V was shortened by 0 bases and J by 8 bases, with 11 bases between the two germline ends. Per germline, CDR1 MNHNS and CDR2 SASEGT. The chain's CDR3 is CASSEALIRDSPLHF. DNA of the CDR3: TGTGCCAGCAGTGAAGCGCTGATCAGGGATTCACCCCTCCACTTT.

CDR3 amino acids: CASSPGGMNTEAFF. The CDR3 DNA is TGTGCCAGCAGTCCAGGGGGCATGAACACTGAAGCTTTCTTT. The rearrangement links TRBV27 to TRBJ1-1, with 8 nucleotides matching TRBD1. CDR3 length: 14 amino acids. Trimming cost V 5 bases and J 0 bases; bases outside gene matches: 2. Looked up from germline, CDR1 is MNHEY and CDR2 is SMNVEV (reference sequence).

The J gene is TRBJ1-2, the V gene TRBV18, with 7 bases identical to TRBD1. The CDR3 contains 13 residues. The junction had 3 bases not matched to a gene; V was cut back by 3 bases and J by 5 bases. CDR1 KGHSH and CDR2 LQKENI come from the germline V gene. The CDR3 coding sequence is TGTGCCAGCTCACCTGACAGGGAGTATGGCTACACCTTC. Translation gives CASSPDREYGYTF.

V usage is TRBV7-3 and J usage is TRBJ2-1; 11 nucleotides align to TRBD2. V shed 5 bases, J shed 2 bases, and the junction held 2 bases outside the gene matches. The CDR3 covers 15 residues. The germline gives CDR1 SGHTA, CDR2 FQGTGA. The CDR3 loop is CASSPSGGPYNEQFF. CDR3 DNA sequence: TGTGCCAGCAGCCCTAGCGGGGGGCCCTACAATGAGCAGTTCTTC.

A few counts support this clone. Additional DNA sequences in this sample encode the identical CDR3. The V call is TRBV4-1, the J call TRBJ2-7, with 10 bases fitting TRBD2. This CDR3 has 16 residues. The germline CDR1 and CDR2 sequences are MGHRA and YSYEKL. The trim removed 0 bases at V and 1 base at J, leaving 3 bases unmatched. CDR3 DNA sequence: TGCGCCAGCAGCCAAGACCCTAGCGGGAGATCCTACGAGCAGTACTTC. As protein: CASSQDPSGRSYEQYF.

This clone was observed a handful of times. The chain employs TRBV7-9 and TRBJ1-6; the D gene is possibly TRBD1 (6 bases). CDR1 is SEHNR and CDR2 is FQNEAQ in the germline V gene (reference sequence). The CDR3 has 12 residues. Trimming removed 5 bases from V and 10 bases from J, with 9 bases in between. CDR3 sequence (DNA): TGTGCCAGCAGCCCAGGGGACTCACCCCTCCACTTT. It codes for CASSPGDSPLHF. Full variable domain (remainder filled in from reference TRBV7-9 and TRBJ1-6): DTGVSQNPRHKITKRGQNVTFRCDPISEHNRLYWYRQTLGQGPEFLTYFQNEAQLEKSRLLSDRFSAERPKGSFSTLEIQRTEQGDSAMYLCASSPGDSPLHFGNGTRLTVT.

This clone was recorded a few times. The V gene is TRBV15, the J gene TRBJ1-1; D may be TRBD1 (5 bases). The V end was cut by 0 bases, the J end by 8 bases, with 7 bases between. Germline lookup yields CDR1 LNHNV and CDR2 YYDKDF (reference sequence). The CDR3 length is 12 residues. The CDR3 coding sequence is TGTGCCACCAGCAGAGATCAGGGAGAAGCTTTCTTT. It encodes CATSRDQGEAFF.

This sequence joins TRBV5-6 and TRBJ2-3; 8 bases fit TRBD1. The CDR3 spans 16 residues. Germline lookup yields CDR1 SGHDT and CDR2 YYEEEE. V was pared by 4 bases and J by 0 bases, with 7 bases of the junction left unmatched. CDR3 coding DNA: TGTGCCAGCAGCGAGACAGGGGCCGCGAGCACAGATACGCAGTATTTT. This sequence encodes CASSETGAASTDTQYF.

The CDR3 DNA follows: TGTGCCAGCTCACCTGCCATACAGGCCACTGAAGCTTTCTTT. This codes for CASSPAIQATEAFF. J is TRBJ1-1 and V is TRBV18; tentatively, D is TRBD1 (5 bases). This CDR3 has 14 amino acids. The V end lost 3 bases, the J end lost 4 bases, and 12 bases lay between the germline ends. In germline, CDR1 is KGHSH, CDR2 LQKENI.